The 27 T cell receptor beta chains in this list originate from one sample, sequenced in a study of blood T cell repertoires in COVID-19. Profiled with immunoSEQ multiplex PCR; TCRdb holds only in-frame clones, not every one. Here the sample spans about 160,000 clones, approximately 80% being singletons. Sequencing was done on a sample of PBMCs or T cells enriched from blood (not recorded which). All receptors derive from a woman in her sixties or seventies who had recovered from COVID-19.

There are a few counts of this clone. CDR3 coding DNA: TGCGCCAGCAGCCTCGGACAGCGGAAGGCCTACGAGCAGTACTTC. Amino acid sequence: CASSLGQRKAYEQYF. This chain joins TRBV4-1 and TRBJ2-7; tentatively, D is TRBD1 (6 bases). V lost 4 bases to trimming and J lost 2 bases, with 15 bases between them. The CDR3 has 15 amino acids. Germline V gene sequence: CDR1 MGHRA, CDR2 YSYEKL.

The chain has TRBV5-1 and TRBJ2-7; possible D gene TRBD1, 9 bases. The CDR3 is 14 amino acids. The V and J ends lost 3 bases and 6 bases respectively, with 16 bases between them. Germline V gene data show CDR1 as SGHRS and CDR2 as YFSETQ. CDR3 loop: CASSSGGTGREQYF. CDR3 nucleotide sequence: TGCGCCAGCAGCTCGGGAGGGACAGGGCGCGAGCAGTACTTC.

The genes are TRBV21-1 and TRBJ2-7; TRBD2, as called in the table, went unchecked against the DNA. TRBV21-1 is reported as a pseudogene. The CDR3 contains 13 residues. DNA of the CDR3: TGTGCCAGCAGCGTCAGACTTTCCTACGAGCAGTACTTC. This encodes CASSVRLSYEQYF.

This clone was found once. The chain uses TRBV18 and TRBJ1-4, with TRBD1 as a possible D gene (5 bases). The CDR3 totals 15 residues. The germline V gene encodes CDR1 KGHSH and CDR2 LQKENI. Trimming cost V 2 bases and J 8 bases, with 15 bases left between them. CDR3 DNA sequence: TGTGCCAGCTCACCAATGGGCGGCTCAGGGGAAAAACTGTTTTTT. It translates to CASSPMGGSGEKLFF. Drawing the rest from reference TRBV18 and TRBJ1-4, the complete variable domain is NAGVMQNPRHLVRRRGQEARLRCSPMKGHSHVYWYRQLPEEGLKFMVYLQKENIIDESGMPKERFSAEFPKEGPSILRIQQVVRGDSAAYFCASSPMGGSGEKLFFGSGTQLSVL.

This clone has just one count. The genes are TRBV11-2 and TRBJ2-3, with 10 bases identical to TRBD2. The CDR3 length is 16 residues. The germline gives CDR1 SGHAT, CDR2 FQNNGV. V lost 3 bases and J lost 4; bases outside the gene matches: 7. CDR3 DNA sequence: TGTGCCAGCAGCTTGGAACTAGCGGGGAGGCCAGATACGCAGTATTTT. This gives the protein CASSLELAGRPDTQYF.

The V call is TRBV19, the J call TRBJ1-3; possibly TRBD1 for D (5 bases). The CDR3 is 12 residues long. Germline CDR1 reads LNHDA; CDR2 reads SQIVND (reference sequence). Trimming pared 10 bases from V and 4 bases from J, leaving 11 bases between. CDR3 protein: CATRTYGNTIYF. The CDR3 coding sequence is TGTGCCACCAGGACATACGGAAACACCATATATTTT.

There are a few counts of this clone. This chain joins TRBV18 and TRBJ2-7; TRBD1 matches 9 bases. Germline CDR1 is KGHSH and CDR2 is LQKENI. CDR3 size: 14 residues. V lost 3 bases to trimming and J lost 4 bases; unmatched junction nucleotides: 4. DNA for the CDR3: TGTGCCAGCTCACCGACAGGGGGTCTGTACGAGCAGTACTTC. As protein: CASSPTGGLYEQYF.

The chain combines TRBV3-1 (or the pseudogene TRBV3-2) with TRBJ1-2, with D possibly being TRBD1 (5 bases). The CDR3 consists of 12 residues. The germline V and J ends were trimmed by 1 base and 9 bases, with 9 bases remaining between them. Germline lookup yields CDR1 LGHDT and CDR2 YNNKEL (reference sequence). CDR3 DNA: TGTGCCAGCAGCCAAGTTGGGGGGAGCTACACCTTC. It specifies CASSQVGGSYTF.

This clone was seen only a few times. The V and J genes are TRBV7-8 and TRBJ2-7; D gene ambiguous. There are 12 residues in the CDR3. CDR1 is SGHVS and CDR2 is FQNEAQ in the germline V gene. Trimming pared 5 bases from V and 0 bases from J, leaving 5 bases between. CDR3 amino acids: CASSQSSYEQYF. The CDR3 nucleotides are TGTGCCAGCAGCCAGAGCTCCTACGAGCAGTACTTC.

This clone was found once. The chain links TRBV6-1 to TRBJ1-5, with 7 bases matching TRBD1. Germline V gives CDR1 MNHNS, CDR2 SASEGT. V lost 7 bases, J lost 1 base, and 7 bases stayed unmatched. The CDR3 consists of 15 residues. CDR3 in DNA: TGTGCCAGCACCGAAACAGGGGCGAGCAATCAGCCCCAGCATTTT. As protein: CASTETGASNQPQHF.

The chain recombines TRBV27 with TRBJ1-2; 9 bases align to TRBD1. V lost 2 bases and J lost 8; bases outside the gene matches: 12. Germline-derived CDR1 and CDR2 are MNHEY and SMNVEV (reference sequence). The CDR3 has 16 residues. The CDR3: CASSLRDRADGEGYTF. CDR3 sequence (DNA): TGTGCCAGCAGTTTAAGGGACAGGGCCGATGGAGAGGGCTACACCTTC.

This clone has just one count. The chain carries TRBV21-1 and TRBJ2-3; whether TRBD1, the table's D call, matches the DNA was not checked. TRBV21-1 is a known pseudogene. CDR3 length: 17 residues. CDR3 sequence: CASSPRLLDRYTDTQYF. DNA of the CDR3: TGTGCCAGCAGCCCCAGGTTGTTGGACAGGTACACAGATACGCAGTATTTT.

The gene calls are TRBV5-1 and TRBJ2-3, with D maybe TRBD2 (6 bases). V was clipped by 6 bases and J by 1 base, with 12 bases between them. CDR3 length: 14 amino acids. CDR1 and CDR2 from the germline V gene are SGHRS and YFSETQ. The DNA for the CDR3 is TGCGCCAGCACTAGCAGGGAGGGCACAGATACGCAGTATTTT. Protein sequence: CASTSREGTDTQYF. Looking up the rest from reference TRBV5-1 and TRBJ2-3 gives the full variable domain: KAGVTQTPRYLIKTRGQQVTLSCSPISGHRSVSWYQQTPGQGLQFLFEYFSETQRNKGNFPGRFSGRQFSNSRSEMNVSTLELGDSALYLCASTSREGTDTQYFGPGTRLTVL.

Only a few counts were recorded for this clone. This chain uses TRBV5-4 with TRBJ2-5; 9 positions match TRBD2. This CDR3 contains 15 residues. The germline gives CDR1 SGHNT, CDR2 YYREEE (reference sequence). Germline trimming cut 0 bases from V and 5 bases from J; bases unmatched to any gene: 5. DNA of the CDR3: TGTGCCAGCAGCTTGGGGCGGGGGGGGCCGGAGACCCAGTACTTC. It yields the protein CASSLGRGGPETQYF. The full variable domain, in which reference TRBV5-4 and TRBJ2-5 provide the parts outside the CDR3, is ETGVTQSPTHLIKTRGQQVTLRCSSQSGHNTVSWYQQALGQGPQFIFQYYREEENGRGNFPPRFSGLQFPNYSSELNVNALELDDSALYLCASSLGRGGPETQYFGPGTRLLVL.

DNA of the CDR3: TGTGCCAGCAGTCCCCTGACAGGGGACTATGGCTACACCTTC. This sequence encodes CASSPLTGDYGYTF. The chain carries TRBV6-5 and TRBJ1-2; TRBD1 agrees at 8 bases. Germline trimming cut 5 bases from V and 3 bases from J; bases unmatched to any gene: 5. Per germline, CDR1 MNHEY and CDR2 SVGAGI. The CDR3 sequence is 14 residues long.

The chain employs TRBV7-2 and TRBJ2-5; the D gene is possibly TRBD1 (6 bases). The V and J ends lost 4 bases and 7 bases respectively, with 16 bases between them. Germline CDR1 SGHTA, CDR2 FQGNSA. The CDR3 has 14 amino acids. The CDR3, as DNA: TGTGCCAGCAGCTCCCTCGGGGCCAGGGGGACCCAGTACTTC. It yields the protein CASSSLGARGTQYF.

V is TRBV5-5 and J is TRBJ2-1, with TRBD1 identical over 7 bases. Germline V gene lookup returns CDR1 SGHKS and CDR2 YYEKEE (reference sequence). V lost 1 base to trimming and J lost 7 bases; unmatched junction nucleotides: 8. The CDR3 consists of 15 residues. CDR3 coding DNA: TGTGCCAGCAGCTTGTTACAGGGGCTTGCAAATGAGCAGTTCTTC. Translation gives CASSLLQGLANEQFF. The full variable domain, its missing parts supplied by reference TRBV5-5 and TRBJ2-1, is DAGVTQSPTHLIKTRGQQVTLRCSPISGHKSVSWYQQVLGQGPQFIFQYYEKEERGRGNFPDRFSARQFPNYSSELNVNALLLGDSALYLCASSLLQGLANEQFFGPGTRLTVL.

This clone has only a few counts. V usage is TRBV12-3 or TRBV12-4 and J usage is TRBJ1-2; 12 bases align to TRBD1. Unmatched junction bases numbered 8, after V lost 5 bases and J lost 13 bases. The CDR3 is 13 residues long. The CDR3 DNA is TGTGCCAGCAGTCAAGGGACAGGGGGCGCGAGCACCTTC. Translated, it gives CASSQGTGGASTF.

This clone came up once. The rearrangement links TRBV6-4 to TRBJ2-2, with TRBD2 matching over 7 bases. Germline V lookup: CDR1 MRHNA, CDR2 SNTAGT. The CDR3 contains 18 residues. Trimming cost V 5 bases and J 4 bases; bases outside gene matches: 16. The CDR3 DNA reads as TGTGCCAGCAGTCCCGAGAGGCGGACTAGATACAGCACCGGGGAGCTGTTTTTT. This sequence encodes CASSPERRTRYSTGELFF.

This chain links TRBV5-1 with TRBJ2-1, with 7 bases that match TRBD2. V shed 0 bases, J shed 0 bases, and the junction held 3 bases outside the gene matches. The CDR3 totals 16 residues. Germline values: CDR1 SGHRS, CDR2 YFSETQ. The CDR3: CASSLELATSYNEQFF. The DNA for the CDR3 is TGCGCCAGCAGCTTGGAACTAGCGACCTCCTACAATGAGCAGTTCTTC. The full variable domain, rest sourced from reference TRBV5-1 and TRBJ2-1, is KAGVTQTPRYLIKTRGQQVTLSCSPISGHRSVSWYQQTPGQGLQFLFEYFSETQRNKGNFPGRFSGRQFSNSRSEMNVSTLELGDSALYLCASSLELATSYNEQFFGPGTRLTVL.

The chain has TRBV5-6 and TRBJ1-1; 8 bases align to TRBD1. The V and J ends lost 4 bases and 0 bases, in that order; junction bases with no gene match: 8. The CDR3 spans 16 residues. CDR1 is SGHDT and CDR2 is YYEEEE in the germline V gene. CDR3 coding DNA: TGTGCCAGCAGCCTCTACCAGGGACAGGTGAACACTGAAGCTTTCTTT. It yields the protein CASSLYQGQVNTEAFF.

The chain joins TRBV6-9 to TRBJ1-4, with D possibly matching TRBD1 (5 bases). Germline V gene lookup returns CDR1 MNHGY and CDR2 SVAAGI. This CDR3 has 14 residues. Trimming pared 4 bases from V and 8 bases from J, leaving 14 bases between. This CDR3 reads CASSSRGVDEKLFF. The DNA for the CDR3 is TGTGCCAGCAGTTCTAGGGGTGTAGACGAAAAACTGTTTTTT.

The chain has TRBV7-2 and TRBJ1-1; TRBD1 is a possible D gene (5 bases). The germline gives CDR1 SGHTA, CDR2 FQGNSA. This CDR3 has 15 amino acids. Trimming shortened V by 1 base and J by 8 bases, and 17 bases separated the two germline ends. CDR3 region: CASSLVQGARIEAFF. The DNA for the CDR3 is TGTGCCAGCAGCTTAGTTCAAGGGGCGAGGATAGAAGCTTTCTTT.

This chain uses TRBV5-4 with TRBJ2-7; 7 positions agree with TRBD1. The length of the CDR3 is 14 residues. CDR1 SGHNT and CDR2 YYREEE come from the germline V gene (reference sequence). J gave up 2 bases and V 4 bases, and 6 bases lay outside the gene matches. CDR3 coding DNA: TGTGCCAGCAGCCGCCGGGACAGACCCTACGAGCAGTACTTC. Translation gives CASSRRDRPYEQYF. The full variable domain, its missing parts supplied by reference TRBV5-4 and TRBJ2-7, is ETGVTQSPTHLIKTRGQQVTLRCSSQSGHNTVSWYQQALGQGPQFIFQYYREEENGRGNFPPRFSGLQFPNYSSELNVNALELDDSALYLCASSRRDRPYEQYFGPGTRLTVT.

The rearrangement joins TRBV29-1 to TRBJ1-2, with 9 bases that match TRBD1. The germline CDR1 and CDR2 sequences are SQVTM and ANQGSEA. The V gene end was trimmed by 7 bases and the J gene end by 4 bases; junction bases not matched to a gene: 10. CDR3 length: 14 residues. In DNA form, the CDR3 reads TGCAGCGCCCCCCAAACAGGGGGCGCCTATGGCTACACCTTC. Its protein product is CSAPQTGGAYGYTF.

CDR3 region: CASTTVYPTGELFF. The CDR3, as DNA: TGTGCCAGTACGACAGTCTATCCTACCGGGGAGCTGTTTTTT. This chain joins TRBV19 and TRBJ2-2; possible D gene TRBD1, 5 bases. V lost 7 bases, J lost 5 bases, and 14 bases lay in between. Germline V lookup: CDR1 LNHDA, CDR2 SQIVND (reference sequence). The CDR3 sequence is 14 residues long.

The chain links TRBV19 to TRBJ2-7; 9 bases align to TRBD1. Germline V gene lookup returns CDR1 LNHDA and CDR2 SQIVND (reference sequence). This CDR3 spans 15 amino acids. Trimming took 4 bases from V and 5 from J; bases not matched to a gene: 9. CDR3: CASSTSSGTGHEQYF. The CDR3 DNA reads as TGTGCCAGTAGTACCTCATCTGGGACAGGGCACGAGCAGTACTTC.